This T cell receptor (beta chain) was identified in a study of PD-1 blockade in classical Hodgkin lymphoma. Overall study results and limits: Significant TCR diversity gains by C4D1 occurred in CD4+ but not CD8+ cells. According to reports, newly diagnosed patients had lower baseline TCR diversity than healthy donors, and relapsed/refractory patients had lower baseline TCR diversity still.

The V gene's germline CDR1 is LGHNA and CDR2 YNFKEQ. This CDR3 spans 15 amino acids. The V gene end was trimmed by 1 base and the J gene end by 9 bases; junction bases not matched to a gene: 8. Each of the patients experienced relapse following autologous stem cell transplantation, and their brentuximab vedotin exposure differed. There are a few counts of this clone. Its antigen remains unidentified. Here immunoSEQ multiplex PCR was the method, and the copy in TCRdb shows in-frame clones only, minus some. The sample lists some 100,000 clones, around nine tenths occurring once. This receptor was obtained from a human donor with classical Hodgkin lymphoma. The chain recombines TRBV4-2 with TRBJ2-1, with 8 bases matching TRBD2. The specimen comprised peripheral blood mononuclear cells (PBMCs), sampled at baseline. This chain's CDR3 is CASSQVPGGVGEQFF. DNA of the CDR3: TGTGCCAGCAGCCAAGTCCCGGGGGGGGTAGGTGAGCAGTTCTTC.